This T cell receptor beta chain was sequenced in a study of T cell responses to AZD1222 COVID-19 vaccine. Here immunoSEQ multiplex PCR was the method, and the copy in TCRdb shows in-frame clones only, minus some. The sample has 84,000 or so clones; roughly 90% are singletons. To note about this clone: Its specificity is not known.

Broader study findings: Unmutated variant regions are reportedly targeted by nearly half of spike-specific TCRs. Across the whole spike, CD4 TCRs peaked at regions 160-218 and 743-854. Repertoire sampling was restricted to post-peak T cell response timepoints. Two doses of AZD1222 preceded a rise in Spike-specific TCR breadth and depth.

The sequenced sample was peripheral blood, obtained on day 0 of MenACWY control vaccination. The source of this sequence is an adult in good health.

CDR3 sequence: CASRPGPYGYTF. DNA of the CDR3: TGTGCCAGCAGGCCCGGACCTTATGGCTACACCTTC. V and J are TRBV2 and TRBJ1-2; D unclear. CDR3 size: 12 residues. V shed 6 bases and J shed 5 bases, with 10 bases lying between them. In germline, CDR1 is SNHLY, CDR2 FYNNEI. Combining the CDR3 with reference TRBV2 and TRBJ1-2 gives the whole variable domain EPEVTQTPSHQVTQMGQEVILRCVPISNHLYFYWYRQILGQKVEFLVSFYNNEISEKSEIFDDQFSVERPDGSNFTLKIRSTKLEDSAMYFCASRPGPYGYTFGSGTRLTVV.